The sequence of this TCR beta chain was determined in a study of blood T cell repertoires in COVID-19. Study-level information: Acute and convalescent COVID-19 samples came from the United States, Italy and Spain. T cells, B-cell-depleted T cells, or PBMCs supplied cDNA or gDNA.

As handled by the study authors: Estimation of nucleated cell counts was performed using reference gene primer amplification. Data came from immunoSEQ multiplex PCR; TCRdb stores just in-frame clones and leaves some out. The V and J calls and clone size were taken over from that table, and D and trimming were inferred from the DNA. The table includes approximately 150,000 clones, around nine tenths detected once. What was sequenced was peripheral blood. This receptor was identified in a human donor in a cohort sampled during active COVID-19.

The CDR3 reads CASSWYRDRGSYGYTF. CDR3 sequence (DNA): TGCGCCAGCAGCTGGTACCGGGACAGGGGGTCCTATGGCTACACCTTC. The chain combines TRBV5-1 with TRBJ1-2, with 11 bases fitting TRBD1. The CDR3 totals 16 residues. V shed 3 bases and J 4 bases; nucleotides not matched to a gene: 8. In germline, CDR1 is SGHRS, CDR2 YFSETQ.